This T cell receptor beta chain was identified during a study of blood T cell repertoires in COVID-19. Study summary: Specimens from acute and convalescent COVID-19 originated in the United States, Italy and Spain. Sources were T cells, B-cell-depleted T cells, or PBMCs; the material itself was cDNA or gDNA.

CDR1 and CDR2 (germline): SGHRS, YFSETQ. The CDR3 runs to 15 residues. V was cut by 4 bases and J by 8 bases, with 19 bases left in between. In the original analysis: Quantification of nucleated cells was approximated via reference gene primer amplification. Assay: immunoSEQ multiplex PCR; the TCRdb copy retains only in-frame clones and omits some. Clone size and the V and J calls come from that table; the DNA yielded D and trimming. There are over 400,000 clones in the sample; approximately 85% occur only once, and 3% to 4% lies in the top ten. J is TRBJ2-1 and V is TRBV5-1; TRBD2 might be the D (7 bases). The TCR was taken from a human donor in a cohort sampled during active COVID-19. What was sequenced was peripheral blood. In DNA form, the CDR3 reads TGCGCCAGCAGCCCCCTCGGGGGGCGGAGGGATGAGCAGTTCTTC. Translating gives CASSPLGGRRDEQFF.